Following are 3 T cell receptor beta chains from one sample sequenced in a study of Graves' ophthalmopathy and Graves' hyperthyroidism. Investigators amplified TCR beta CDR3 regions from RNA transcripts. Investigators did first-round RT-PCR with HTBI primers, then second-round multiplex PCR. MiXCR was run by TCRdb on the multiplex PCR reads, yielding one entry per CDR3 protein. The sample records about 500,000 distinct CDR3 sequences, just under 40% being singletons. The sample consisted of peripheral blood or thyroid tissue (not recorded which). The receptor source for this set is an adult man with Graves' hyperthyroidism.

This clonotype has at least ten counts. This chain uses TRBV4-2 with TRBJ2-5; possibly TRBD1 or TRBD2 for D (5 bases each). There are 14 residues in the CDR3. Germline V CDR1 and CDR2: LGHNA, YNFKEQ. V lost 6 bases, J lost 0 bases, and 11 bases lay in between. In nucleotides, the CDR3 is TGTGCCAGCAGACGGGACGGTTACCAAGAGACCCAGTACTTC. Protein product: CASRRDGYQETQYF.

In this sample, this clonotype turned up many times. The V gene is TRBV12-3 or TRBV12-4, the J gene TRBJ2-5, with TRBD2 identical over 11 bases. V trimming: 5 bases; J trimming: 5 bases; junction bases outside the gene matches: 10. The CDR3 is 16 residues long. CDR3 bases: TGTGCCAGCAGTCCCCCACTAGCGGGAGTGGGGGAGACCCAGTACTTC. Amino acids: CASSPPLAGVGETQYF.

The V call is TRBV20-1, the J call TRBJ1-6, with TRBD1 identical over 7 bases. The CDR3 spans 13 residues. CDR1 DFQATT and CDR2 SNEGSKA come from the germline V gene (reference sequence). V was clipped by 6 bases and J by 7 bases; unmatched bases: 6. The CDR3 DNA follows: TGCAGTGCCACCGGGGACAGAAATTCACCCCTCCACTTT. Protein: CSATGDRNSPLHF.